This TCR beta chain was sequenced for a study of blood T cell repertoires in COVID-19. The CDR3 has 14 residues. The V gene lost 7 bases and the J gene lost 4 bases, with 16 bases spanning the gap. The germline V gene has CDR1 SGHAT and CDR2 FQNNGV. This table comes from immunoSEQ multiplex PCR, and its TCRdb copy is limited to in-frame clones, with some not included. The sample holds approximately 150,000 clones, 70% to 90% seen once. The receptor's source is a woman in her 50s with acute or convalescent COVID-19. The specimen was peripheral blood. The rearrangement links TRBV11-2 to TRBJ1-1; unclear D gene. This CDR3 reads CASTLRGGSTEAFF. The CDR3 DNA reads as TGTGCCAGCACCCTACGGGGAGGGAGCACTGAAGCTTTCTTT. The entire variable domain, with the rest obtained from reference TRBV11-2 and TRBJ1-1, is as follows: EAGVAQSPRYKIIEKRQSVAFWCNPISGHATLYWYQQILGQGPKLLIQFQNNGVVDDSQLPKDRFSAERLKGVDSTLKIQPAKLEDSAVYLCASTLRGGSTEAFFGQGTRLTVV.